A selection of T cell receptor beta chains follows, all from one sample in a study of technical replicates of blood from a handful of donors. TCRdb's copy holds only in-frame clones and misses some; the assay was immunoSEQ multiplex PCR. The table lists 75,000 to 100,000 clones, around nine tenths of them singletons. The specimen sequenced was T cells isolated from PBMCs. These receptors were collected from a human donor in good health. Both conserved end residues are part of each CDR3. Each record gives: J gene, clone size, D gene, V gene, CDR3 protein, CDR3 DNA. A D gene is named only where the DNA matches it firmly. Expanded clones get a size class; other rows say once, few or many, or leave the size out.

TRBJ1-4,NA,NA,TRBV10-2,CASSPSGGGEKLFF,TGCGCCAGCAGCCCGAGTGGGGGCGGTGAAAAACTGTTTTTT
TRBJ1-2,once,TRBD1,TRBV25-1,CASSHPGQGRFNYGYTF,TGTGCCAGCAGTCACCCGGGACAGGGGAGATTTAACTATGGCTACACCTTC
TRBJ2-1,few,NA,TRBV13,CASSLGWRVEQFF,TGTGCCAGCAGCTTAGGCTGGAGAGTCGAGCAGTTCTTC
TRBJ2-7,few,NA,TRBV7-9,CASKTVGYEQYF,TGTGCCAGCAAGACAGTTGGCTACGAGCAGTACTTC
TRBJ1-2,once,NA,TRBV5-4,CASSEPRNGYTF,TGTGCCAGCAGCGAGCCCAGGAATGGCTACACCTTC
TRBJ2-7,once,NA,TRBV14,CASSQVAYEQYF,TGTGCCAGCAGCCAAGTCGCCTACGAGCAGTACTTC
TRBJ2-3,once,NA,TRBV19,CASSMVQASTDTQYF,TGTGCCAGTAGTATGGTCCAGGCTAGCACAGATACGCAGTATTTT
TRBJ1-2,NA,TRBD1,TRBV27,CASSLTGNYGYTF,TGTGCCAGCAGTTTGACAGGGAACTATGGCTACACCTTC
TRBJ2-2,NA,NA,TRBV2,CASSPGTSNTGELFF,TGTGCCAGCAGTCCAGGTACCTCGAACACCGGGGAGCTGTTTTTT
TRBJ2-3,NA,TRBD1,TRBV4-1,CASSQERQGSPDTQYF,TGCGCCAGCAGCCAAGAACGACAGGGGTCCCCAGATACGCAGTATTTT
TRBJ2-1,NA,NA,TRBV6-6,CASSYSSDINEQFF,TGTGCCAGCAGTTACTCCTCAGACATAAATGAGCAGTTCTTC
TRBJ1-4,NA,NA,TRBV5-6,CASSPTRASNEKLFF,TGTGCCAGCAGCCCCACCAGGGCCTCTAATGAAAAACTGTTTTTT
TRBJ2-7,NA,TRBD1,TRBV28,CASRLVDRAREQYF,TGTGCCAGCAGATTAGTGGACAGGGCTCGGGAGCAGTACTTC
TRBJ2-1,NA,TRBD2,TRBV27,CASRTFLGLAAYNEQFF,TGTGCCAGCAGGACTTTCCTGGGACTAGCGGCCTACAATGAGCAGTTCTTC
TRBJ1-1,NA,NA,TRBV9,CASSVSSGTEAFF,TGTGCCAGCAGCGTATCATCGGGCACTGAAGCTTTCTTT
TRBJ2-2,NA,TRBD1,TRBV7-3,CASSSPQGSNTGELFF,TGTGCCAGCAGCTCCCCACAGGGGTCGAACACCGGGGAGCTGTTTTTT
TRBJ2-5,NA,TRBD1,TRBV13,CASSLGDRFTGTATTQETQYF,TGTGCCAGCAGCTTAGGCGACAGGTTTACGGGGACAGCTACAACCCAAGAGACCCAGTACTTC
TRBJ1-5,NA,TRBD1,TRBV7-9,CASSSSGTDSNQPQHF,TGTGCCAGCAGCAGCTCCGGGACAGATAGCAATCAGCCCCAGCATTTT
TRBJ2-7,NA,NA,TRBV5-1,CASSLGGAVSEQYF,TGCGCCAGCAGCTTGGGGGGCGCGGTTTCAGAGCAGTACTTC
TRBJ2-1,NA,TRBD2,TRBV27,CASSTSGSSYNEQFF,TGTGCCAGCTCAACCAGCGGGAGCTCCTACAATGAGCAGTTCTTC
TRBJ2-3,NA,NA,TRBV6-1,CASSEGGGSTLYDTQYF,TGTGCCAGCAGTGAAGGGGGGGGCTCAACTCTTTATGATACGCAGTATTTT
TRBJ2-7,NA,TRBD1,TRBV30,CAWGQTGITYEQYF,TGTGCCTGGGGTCAGACAGGGATCACCTACGAGCAGTACTTC
TRBJ2-5,NA,NA,TRBV9,CASSVATSQETQYF,TGTGCCAGCAGCGTAGCTACTAGCCAAGAGACCCAGTACTTC
TRBJ2-5,NA,NA,TRBV28,CASNEASQGDQYF,TGTGCCAGTAATGAGGCGTCGCAAGGGGACCAGTACTTC
TRBJ2-7,NA,NA,TRBV29-1,CSVGYGSYEQYF,TGCAGCGTTGGATACGGTTCCTACGAGCAGTACTTC
TRBJ1-6,few,NA,TRBV11-2,CASSVQFFGSSPLHF,TGTGCCAGCAGCGTACAGTTTTTCGGTAGTTCACCCCTCCACTTT
TRBJ2-3,NA,NA,TRBV7-2,CASSLAGSSYSDTQYF,TGTGCCAGCAGCTTAGCTGGGTCTAGCTACTCAGATACGCAGTATTTT
TRBJ2-3,NA,TRBD1,TRBV27,CASSLSVQGPDTQYF,TGTGCCAGCAGTTTATCGGTACAGGGGCCGGATACGCAGTATTTT
TRBJ2-3,NA,TRBD1,TRBV9,CASSVGTATDTQYF,TGTGCCAGCAGCGTCGGGACAGCCACAGATACGCAGTATTTT
TRBJ2-7,NA,TRBD1,TRBV5-4,CASSRSTTGAEDEQYF,TGTGCCAGCAGCCGCTCTACGACAGGGGCTGAAGACGAGCAGTACTTC
TRBJ1-2,NA,NA,TRBV4-1,CASSQVGRRDGYTF,TGCGCCAGCAGCCAAGTCGGTAGGAGGGATGGCTACACCTTC
TRBJ2-5,NA,NA,TRBV19,CASSIVGRVARETQYF,TGTGCCAGTAGTATAGTAGGTAGGGTAGCGAGAGAGACCCAGTACTTC
TRBJ1-2,NA,NA,TRBV11-3,CASGLSPDREAGYTF,TGTGCCAGCGGGCTATCTCCGGACAGAGAGGCGGGCTACACCTTC
TRBJ2-7,NA,TRBD1,TRBV12-5,CASGLDRGQGALYEQYF,TGTGCTAGTGGTTTGGACCGGGGACAGGGGGCTTTATACGAGCAGTACTTC
TRBJ2-7,once,NA,TRBV29-1,CSVQGPYEQYF,TGCAGCGTTCAGGGGCCGTACGAGCAGTACTTC
TRBJ2-3,NA,TRBD2,TRBV10-3,CAISEMTRSGMSTDTQYF,TGTGCCATCAGCGAGATGACTCGTAGCGGGATGAGCACAGATACGCAGTATTTT
TRBJ1-5,NA,NA,TRBV6-5,CASSYSSNQPQHF,TGTGCCAGCAGTTACAGCAGCAATCAGCCCCAGCATTTT
TRBJ1-2,NA,NA,TRBV2,CATTLSGLKPRCSF,TGTGCCACCACGTTATCCGGGTTGAAACCACGGTGCTCCTTC
TRBJ2-2,NA,NA,TRBV4-1,CASSQGGAGTGELFF,TGCGCCAGCAGCCAAGGCGGGGCGGGGACCGGGGAGCTGTTTTTT
TRBJ1-4,NA,NA,TRBV19,CASSTSPATNEKLFF,TGTGCCAGTAGTACCTCCCCAGCAACTAATGAAAAACTGTTTTTT
TRBJ2-3,NA,TRBD2,TRBV5-4,CASSFRAGGQTDTQYF,TGTGCCAGCAGCTTTCGAGCGGGGGGGCAAACAGATACGCAGTATTTT
TRBJ2-7,NA,TRBD1,TRBV7-4,CASSLHGTAVSYEQYF,TGTGCCAGCAGCTTACATGGGACAGCGGTGTCCTACGAGCAGTACTTC
TRBJ2-1,NA,NA,TRBV7-8,CASSLSAGGDEQFF,TGTGCCAGCAGCCTTTCCGCGGGCGGGGATGAGCAGTTCTTC
TRBJ2-3,NA,NA,TRBV21-1,CASKHLMTSDTDTQYF,TGTGCCAGCAAACACCTAATGACTAGCGATACAGATACGCAGTATTTT
TRBJ2-1,NA,TRBD1,TRBV7-9,CASSSRAGTGRYNEQFF,TGTGCCAGCAGCTCCCGGGCCGGGACAGGGAGATACAATGAGCAGTTCTTC
TRBJ2-3,NA,TRBD2,TRBV2,CASSERGGLGTYF,TGTGCCAGCAGTGAGCGGGGTGGACTAGGAACGTATTTT
TRBJ2-3,NA,TRBD1,TRBV10-3,CAISATGTDTQYF,TGTGCCATCAGTGCGACAGGGACAGATACGCAGTATTTT
TRBJ2-3,NA,TRBD2,TRBV5-4,CASSSRLASTDTQYF,TGTGCCAGCAGTTCCAGACTAGCCTCCACAGATACGCAGTATTTT
TRBJ1-5,NA,TRBD1,TRBV19,CASSKQGTSNQPQHF,TGTGCCAGTAGTAAACAGGGGACTAGCAATCAGCCCCAGCATTTT
TRBJ1-1,NA,NA,TRBV28,CASSLLQHTEAFF,TGTGCCAGCAGTTTATTACAGCACACTGAAGCTTTCTTT
TRBJ1-1,NA,NA,TRBV6-1,CASLRRSGMNTEAFF,TGTGCCAGCCTACGCCGGTCGGGGATGAACACTGAAGCTTTCTTT
TRBJ1-1,NA,TRBD1,TRBV7-6,CASSPRDRGIMNTEAFF,TGTGCCAGCAGCCCCCGGGACAGGGGCATTATGAACACTGAAGCTTTCTTT